These 5 T cell receptor beta chains share one sample of origin, sequenced in a study of immune evolution from preneoplasia to lung adenocarcinoma. TCRdb's copy holds only in-frame clones and misses some; the assay was immunoSEQ multiplex PCR. This sample has 10,000 or so clones; around three quarters occur once, and the top ten carry about 28%. Sequenced material: FFPE normal lung tissue adjacent to the tumor. Receptor source: a person aged 55-75 years with lung adenocarcinoma. Some clones in this sample may be carry-over from other donors' samples.

This clone came up a few times. The rearrangement uses TRBV7-9 and TRBJ2-4; weak D call: TRBD2 (7 bases). Germline CDR1 and CDR2: SEHNR and FQNEAQ (reference sequence). The CDR3 length is 16 residues. Trimming left V 5 bases short and J 0 bases short, with 14 bases between. In DNA, the CDR3 is TGTGCCAGCAGCCCCAGGGGAGGGGGAGCCAAAAACATTCAGTACTTC. This codes for CASSPRGGGAKNIQYF.

V gene TRBV28 combines with J gene TRBJ1-5; possible D gene TRBD1, 6 bases. The CDR3 spans 20 residues. Germline CDR1 reads MDHEN; CDR2 reads SYDVKM. The germline V and J ends were trimmed by 4 bases and 0 bases, with 25 bases remaining between them. The CDR3 coding sequence is TGTGCCAGCAGTTCAAAGACAGGCCTTTCCTACCAAAATAGCAATCAGCCCCAGCATTTT. Translated, it gives CASSSKTGLSYQNSNQPQHF.

This sequence joins TRBV6-5 and TRBJ2-5; 9 bases map to TRBD2. The CDR3 is 15 amino acids. Germline lookup yields CDR1 MNHEY and CDR2 SVGAGI. V gave up 6 bases and J gave up 1 base; unmatched junction bases: 6. CDR3 sequence (DNA): TGTGCCAGCAGCAACAGGGGACTAGCCCAAGAGACCCAGTACTTC. Its translation: CASSNRGLAQETQYF.

This chain connects TRBV6-6 to TRBJ1-4; D is undetermined. Germline CDR1 MNHNY, CDR2 SVGAGI (reference sequence). CDR3 length equals 12 residues. Trimming pared 6 bases from V and 8 bases from J, leaving 10 bases between. The CDR3 loop reads CASRLRGEKLFF. CDR3 in DNA: TGTGCCAGCAGGCTGCGCGGCGAAAAACTGTTTTTT.

The CDR3 here is CASSHRDGPYEQYF. The CDR3 DNA reads TGTGCCAGCAGTCACCGGGACGGCCCCTACGAGCAGTACTTC. This rearrangement joins TRBV6-5 to TRBJ2-7; tentatively, D is TRBD1 or TRBD2 (5 bases each). Trimming stripped 5 bases from V and 2 bases from J, with 13 bases between. This CDR3 spans 14 amino acids. The germline V gene has CDR1 MNHEY and CDR2 SVGAGI.